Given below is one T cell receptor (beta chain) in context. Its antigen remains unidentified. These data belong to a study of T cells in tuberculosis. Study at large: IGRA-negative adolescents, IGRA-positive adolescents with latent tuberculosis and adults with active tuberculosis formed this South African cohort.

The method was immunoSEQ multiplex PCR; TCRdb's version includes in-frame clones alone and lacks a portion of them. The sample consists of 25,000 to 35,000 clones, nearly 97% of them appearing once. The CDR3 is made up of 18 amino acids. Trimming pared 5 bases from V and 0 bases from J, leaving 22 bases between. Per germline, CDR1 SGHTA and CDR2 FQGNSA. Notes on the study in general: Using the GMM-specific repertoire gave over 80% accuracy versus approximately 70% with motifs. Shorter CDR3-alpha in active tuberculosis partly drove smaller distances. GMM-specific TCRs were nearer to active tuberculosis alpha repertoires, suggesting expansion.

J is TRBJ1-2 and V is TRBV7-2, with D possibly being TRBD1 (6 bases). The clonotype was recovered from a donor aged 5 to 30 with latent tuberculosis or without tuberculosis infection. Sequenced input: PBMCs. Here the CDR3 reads CASSQRSGTSRANYGYTF. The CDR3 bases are TGTGCCAGCAGCCAACGTTCCGGGACATCAAGGGCTAACTATGGCTACACCTTC.